This T cell receptor (beta chain) is drawn from a study of blood T cells in healthy people across ages. Primers used in a second PCR of about 7 to 12 cycles were a sample-barcoded 5' primer and a J-beta primer mix. Using its own MiXCR run on the 5' RACE reads, TCRdb lists one record per CDR3 protein. Found here are over a million distinct CDR3 sequences, over 35% of them singletons; the top ten hold 15% to 20%. The CDR3 runs to 16 residues. Germline CDR1 MNHNS, CDR2 SASEGT. Every donor gave 9 to 10 milliliters of peripheral blood. Sequences were obtained from blood. V usage is TRBV6-1 and J usage is TRBJ2-1; D tentatively reads TRBD1 or TRBD2 (5 bases each). The J call is uncertain, as TRBJ2-7 better fits the DNA end. This TCR came from an older woman in good health. The CDR3 DNA sequence: TGTGCCAGCAGTGAGATTCAGGGAGACTCCTACAATGAGCAGTACTTC. Translation gives CASSEIQGDSYNEQYF.